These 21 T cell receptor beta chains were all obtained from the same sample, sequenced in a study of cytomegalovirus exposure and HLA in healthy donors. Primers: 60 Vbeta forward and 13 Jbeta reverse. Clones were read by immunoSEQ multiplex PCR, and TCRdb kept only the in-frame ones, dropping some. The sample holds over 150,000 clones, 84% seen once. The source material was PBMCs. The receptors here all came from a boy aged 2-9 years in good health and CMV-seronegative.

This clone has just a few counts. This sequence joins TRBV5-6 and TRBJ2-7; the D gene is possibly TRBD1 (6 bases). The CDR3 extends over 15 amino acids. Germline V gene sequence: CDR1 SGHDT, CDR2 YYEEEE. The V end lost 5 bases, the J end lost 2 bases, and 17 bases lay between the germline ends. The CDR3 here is CASSRDKTYPYEQYF. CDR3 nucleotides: TGTGCCAGCAGTAGGGACAAGACCTACCCCTACGAGCAGTACTTC.

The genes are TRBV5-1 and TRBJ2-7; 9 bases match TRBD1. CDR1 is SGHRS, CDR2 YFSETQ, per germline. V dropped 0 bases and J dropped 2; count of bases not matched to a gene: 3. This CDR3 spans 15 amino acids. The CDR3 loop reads CASSLVGQGTYEQYF. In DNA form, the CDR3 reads TGCGCCAGCAGCTTGGTGGGACAGGGTACCTACGAGCAGTACTTC. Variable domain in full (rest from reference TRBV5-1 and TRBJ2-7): KAGVTQTPRYLIKTRGQQVTLSCSPISGHRSVSWYQQTPGQGLQFLFEYFSETQRNKGNFPGRFSGRQFSNSRSEMNVSTLELGDSALYLCASSLVGQGTYEQYFGPGTRLTVT.

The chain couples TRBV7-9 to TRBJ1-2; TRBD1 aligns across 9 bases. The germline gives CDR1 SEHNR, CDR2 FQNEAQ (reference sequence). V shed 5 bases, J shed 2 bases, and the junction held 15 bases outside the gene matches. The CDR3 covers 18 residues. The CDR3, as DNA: TGTGCCAGCAGCCTAGGACGCCGGACAGGGGTTGGGAACTATGGCTACACCTTC. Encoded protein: CASSLGRRTGVGNYGYTF.

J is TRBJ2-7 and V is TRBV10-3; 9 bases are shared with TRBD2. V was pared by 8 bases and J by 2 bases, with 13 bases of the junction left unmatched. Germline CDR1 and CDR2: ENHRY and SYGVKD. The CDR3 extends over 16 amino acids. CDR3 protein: CAIWISGSTITYEQYF. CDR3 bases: TGTGCCATCTGGATTAGCGGGAGCACTATAACCTACGAGCAGTACTTC.

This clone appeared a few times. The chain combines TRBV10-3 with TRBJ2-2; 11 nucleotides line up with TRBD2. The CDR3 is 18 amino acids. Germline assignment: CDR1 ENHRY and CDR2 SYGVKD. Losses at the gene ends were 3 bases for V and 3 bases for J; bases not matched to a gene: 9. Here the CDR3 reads CAISDVLAGDRDTGELFF. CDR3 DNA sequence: TGTGCCATCAGTGATGTACTAGCGGGAGATCGAGACACCGGGGAGCTGTTTTTT.

The CDR3 loop is CASKQGARGEAFF. CDR3 nucleotide sequence: TGTGCCAGCAAGCAGGGGGCGAGGGGTGAAGCTTTCTTT. The chain is built from TRBV6-5 and TRBJ1-1, with TRBD1 matching 8 bases. With 7 bases clipped from V and 7 bases from J, the junction kept 8 bases outside the gene matches. Germline V gene data show CDR1 as MNHEY and CDR2 as SVGAGI. The CDR3 totals 13 residues.

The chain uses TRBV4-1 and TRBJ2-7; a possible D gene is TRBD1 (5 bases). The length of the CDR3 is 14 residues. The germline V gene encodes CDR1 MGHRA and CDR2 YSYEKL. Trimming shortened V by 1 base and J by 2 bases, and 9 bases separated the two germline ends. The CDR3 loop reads CASSQGRDPYEQYF. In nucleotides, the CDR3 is TGCGCCAGCAGCCAAGGCAGGGATCCCTACGAGCAGTACTTC.

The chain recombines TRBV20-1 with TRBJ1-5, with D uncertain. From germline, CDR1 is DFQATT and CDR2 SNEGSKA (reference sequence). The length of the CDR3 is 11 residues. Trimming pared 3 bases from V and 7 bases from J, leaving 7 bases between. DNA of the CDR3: TGCAGTGCTAGCCCCGGGCAGCCCCAGCATTTT. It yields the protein CSASPGQPQHF.

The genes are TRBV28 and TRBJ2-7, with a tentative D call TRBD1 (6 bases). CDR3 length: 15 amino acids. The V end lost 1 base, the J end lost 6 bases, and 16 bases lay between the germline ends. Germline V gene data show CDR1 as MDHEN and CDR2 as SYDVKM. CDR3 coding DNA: TGTGCCAGCAGTTTATACGCACAGGGATTAAGCGAGCAGTACTTC. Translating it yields CASSLYAQGLSEQYF.

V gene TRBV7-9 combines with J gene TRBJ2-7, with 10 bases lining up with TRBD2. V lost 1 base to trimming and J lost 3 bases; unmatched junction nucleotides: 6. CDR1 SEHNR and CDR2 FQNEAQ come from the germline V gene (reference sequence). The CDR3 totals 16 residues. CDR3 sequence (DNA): TGTGCCAGCAGCTTAGATTTGTTAGCGGGAGGCTACGAGCAGTACTTC. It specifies CASSLDLLAGGYEQYF.

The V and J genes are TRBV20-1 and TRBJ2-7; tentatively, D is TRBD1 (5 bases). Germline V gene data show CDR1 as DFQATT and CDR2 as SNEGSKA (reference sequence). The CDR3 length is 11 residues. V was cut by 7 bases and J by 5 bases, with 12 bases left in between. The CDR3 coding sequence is TGCAGTGTGGGGCGGCCTGACGAGCAGTACTTC. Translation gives CSVGRPDEQYF.

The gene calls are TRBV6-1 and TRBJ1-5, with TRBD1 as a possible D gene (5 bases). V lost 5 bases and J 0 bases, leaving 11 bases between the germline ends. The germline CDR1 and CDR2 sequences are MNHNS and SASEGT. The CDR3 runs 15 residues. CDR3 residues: CASSFMTASNQPQHF. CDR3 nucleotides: TGTGCCAGCAGTTTCATGACAGCTAGCAATCAGCCCCAGCATTTT.

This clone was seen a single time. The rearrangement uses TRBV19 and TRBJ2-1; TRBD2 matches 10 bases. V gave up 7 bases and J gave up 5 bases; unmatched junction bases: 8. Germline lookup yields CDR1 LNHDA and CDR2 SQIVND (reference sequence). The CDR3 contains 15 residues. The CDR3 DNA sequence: TGTGCCAGTAACCCCTCTAGCGGGAGACACAATGAGCAGTTCTTC. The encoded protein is CASNPSSGRHNEQFF.

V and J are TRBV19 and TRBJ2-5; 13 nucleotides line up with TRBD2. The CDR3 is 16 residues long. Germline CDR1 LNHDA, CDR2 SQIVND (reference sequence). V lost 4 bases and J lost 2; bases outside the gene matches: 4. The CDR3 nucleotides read TGTGCCAGTAGTAGGACTAGCGGGAGCTATCAAGAGACCCAGTACTTC. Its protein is CASSRTSGSYQETQYF. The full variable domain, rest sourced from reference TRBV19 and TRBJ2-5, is DGGITQSPKYLFRKEGQNVTLSCEQNLNHDAMYWYRQDPGQGLRLIYYSQIVNDFQKGDIAEGYSVSREKKESFPLTVTSAQKNPTAFYLCASSRTSGSYQETQYFGPGTRLLVL.

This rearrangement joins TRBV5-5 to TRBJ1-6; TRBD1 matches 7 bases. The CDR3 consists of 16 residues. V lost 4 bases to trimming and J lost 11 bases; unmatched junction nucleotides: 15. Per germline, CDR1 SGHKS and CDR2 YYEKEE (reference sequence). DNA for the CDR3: TGTGCCAGCAGCAGAACTTCGGGACAGCTCACCACACCCCTCCACTTT. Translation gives CASSRTSGQLTTPLHF.

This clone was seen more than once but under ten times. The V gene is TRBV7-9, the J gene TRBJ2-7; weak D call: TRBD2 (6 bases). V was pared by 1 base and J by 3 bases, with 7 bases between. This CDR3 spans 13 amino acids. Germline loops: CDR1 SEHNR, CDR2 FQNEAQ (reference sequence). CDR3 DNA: TGTGCCAGCAGCTTAGGCGGGAACTACGAGCAGTACTTC. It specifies CASSLGGNYEQYF.

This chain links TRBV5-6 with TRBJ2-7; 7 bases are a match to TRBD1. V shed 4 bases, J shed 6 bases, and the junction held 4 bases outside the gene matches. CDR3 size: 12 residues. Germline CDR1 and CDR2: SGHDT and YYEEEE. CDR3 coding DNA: TGTGCCAGCAGCAAGACAGGGTTCGAGCAGTACTTC. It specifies CASSKTGFEQYF.

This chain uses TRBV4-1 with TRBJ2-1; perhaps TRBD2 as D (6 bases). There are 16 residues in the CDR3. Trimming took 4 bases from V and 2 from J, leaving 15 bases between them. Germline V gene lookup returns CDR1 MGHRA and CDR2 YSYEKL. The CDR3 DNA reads TGCGCCAGCAGCCCCCCTGGAGGGTCGGCCTACAATGAGCAGTTCTTC. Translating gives CASSPPGGSAYNEQFF.

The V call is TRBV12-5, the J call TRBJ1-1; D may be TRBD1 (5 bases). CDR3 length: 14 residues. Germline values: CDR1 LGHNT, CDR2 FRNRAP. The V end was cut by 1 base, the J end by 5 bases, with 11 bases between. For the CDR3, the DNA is TGTGCTAGTGGTTTGGGGATACAGGAAACTGAAGCTTTCTTT. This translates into CASGLGIQETEAFF.

DNA for the CDR3: TGTGCCAGCAGCTTGATAAGGACTAGCGGCCGTTACAATGAGCAGTTCTTC. Its translation is CASSLIRTSGRYNEQFF. The chain links TRBV11-2 to TRBJ2-1, with 10 nucleotides matching TRBD2. V was pared by 3 bases and J by 4 bases, with 9 bases of the junction left unmatched. The CDR3 extends over 17 amino acids. Germline V gives CDR1 SGHAT, CDR2 FQNNGV.

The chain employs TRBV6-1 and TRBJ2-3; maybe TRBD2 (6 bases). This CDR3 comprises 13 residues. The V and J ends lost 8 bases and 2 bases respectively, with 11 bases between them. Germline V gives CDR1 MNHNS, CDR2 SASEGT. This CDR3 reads CASGTPFTDTQYF. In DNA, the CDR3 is TGTGCCAGCGGGACTCCCTTCACAGATACGCAGTATTTT.